This T cell receptor (beta chain) was captured by sequencing in a study of blood T cell repertoires in COVID-19. Study summary: Acute and convalescent COVID-19 samples came from the United States, Italy and Spain. T cells, B-cell-depleted T cells, or PBMCs provided the cDNA or gDNA that served as material.

This CDR3 has 15 amino acids. V was trimmed by 4 bases and J by 2 bases, leaving 15 bases between them. Germline CDR1 reads SGHRS; CDR2 reads YFSETQ. In the authors' workflow: Amplified reference gene primers provided the basis for estimating nucleated cell counts. Some clones are missing from TCRdb's copy, which holds only in-frame ones; the method was immunoSEQ multiplex PCR. Clone size and the V and J calls come from that table; the DNA yielded D and trimming. The table includes hundreds of thousands of clones, around 87% detected once. The chain uses TRBV5-1 and TRBJ1-1, with D possibly being TRBD1 (6 bases). The sequenced material came from peripheral blood. This TCR was recovered from a man aged 55 to 70 with acute or convalescent COVID-19. Here the CDR3 reads CASSVSGAGNTEAFF. CDR3 in DNA: TGCGCCAGCAGCGTTTCAGGGGCGGGTAACACTGAAGCTTTCTTT.